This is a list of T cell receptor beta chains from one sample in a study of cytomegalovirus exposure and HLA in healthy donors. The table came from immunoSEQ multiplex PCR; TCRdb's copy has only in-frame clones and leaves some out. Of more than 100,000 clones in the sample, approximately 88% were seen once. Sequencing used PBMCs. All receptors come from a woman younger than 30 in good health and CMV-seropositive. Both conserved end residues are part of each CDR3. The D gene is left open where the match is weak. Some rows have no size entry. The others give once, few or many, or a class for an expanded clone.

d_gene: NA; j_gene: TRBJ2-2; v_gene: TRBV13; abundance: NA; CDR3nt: TGTGCCAGCAGCTTAACTAGTTCCCCCTCGGGCGGGGAGCTGTTTTTT; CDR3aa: CASSLTSSPSGGELFF
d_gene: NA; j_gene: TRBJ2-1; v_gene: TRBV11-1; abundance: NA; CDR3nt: TGTGCCAGCAGCTTAGGTAGCCAGGGATACAATGAGCAGTTCTTC; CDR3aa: CASSLGSQGYNEQFF
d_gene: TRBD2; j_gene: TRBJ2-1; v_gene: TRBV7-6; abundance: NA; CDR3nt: TGTGCCAGCAACCCTTTTGGGTCGGTTGCGGCGGGGGGCCGCAATGAGCAGTTCTTC; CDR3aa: CASNPFGSVAAGGRNEQFF
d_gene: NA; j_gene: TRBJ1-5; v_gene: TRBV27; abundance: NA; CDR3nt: TGTGCCAGCAGTTCGCAGGGGTATATCAATCAGCCCCAGCATTTT; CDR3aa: CASSSQGYINQPQHF
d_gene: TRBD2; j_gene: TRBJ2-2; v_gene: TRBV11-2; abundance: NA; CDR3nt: TGTGCCAGCAGCTTAGGTGGACTAGCGGGAGGGACGGTGCTGTTTTTT; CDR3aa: CASSLGGLAGGTVLFF
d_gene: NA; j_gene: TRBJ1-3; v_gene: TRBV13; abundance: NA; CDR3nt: TGTGCCAGCAGCGAAGAGCTCTCTGGAAACACCATATATTTT; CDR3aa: CASSEELSGNTIYF
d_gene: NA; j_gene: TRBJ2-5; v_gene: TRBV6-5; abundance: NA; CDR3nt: TGTGCCAGCAGCAAATCAGGGTTAGAGACCCAGTACTTC; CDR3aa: CASSKSGLETQYF
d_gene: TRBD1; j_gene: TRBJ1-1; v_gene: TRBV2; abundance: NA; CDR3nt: TGTGCCACCCTTCATACAGGGGGCTGTACTGAAGCTTTCTTT; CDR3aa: CATLHTGGCTEAFF
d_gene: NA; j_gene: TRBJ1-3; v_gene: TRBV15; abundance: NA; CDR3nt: TGTGCCACCAGCAGTAGGGGGAGAAACACCATATATTTT; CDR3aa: CATSSRGRNTIYF
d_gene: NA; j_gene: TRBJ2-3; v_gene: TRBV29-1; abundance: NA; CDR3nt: TGCAGCGTTTTCGGGTACTCCACAGATACGCAGTATTTT; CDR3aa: CSVFGYSTDTQYF
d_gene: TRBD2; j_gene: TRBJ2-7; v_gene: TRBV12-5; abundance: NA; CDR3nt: TGTGCTAGTGGTTTGGTCAGCGGGAGCTCCTACGAGCAGTACTTC; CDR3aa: CASGLVSGSSYEQYF
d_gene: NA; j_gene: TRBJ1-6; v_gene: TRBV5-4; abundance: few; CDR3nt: TGTGCCAGCAGCCCCGAATGGGGGGAAAATTCACCCCTCCACTTT; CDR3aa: CASSPEWGENSPLHF
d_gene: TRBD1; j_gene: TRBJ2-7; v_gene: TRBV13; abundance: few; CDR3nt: TGTGCCAGCAGCTACGTCACAGGGGCTGGCGAGCAGTACTTC; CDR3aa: CASSYVTGAGEQYF
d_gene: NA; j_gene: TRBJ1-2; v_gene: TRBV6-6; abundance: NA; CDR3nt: TGTGCCAGCAGTTACTACAAGGAAGCGATATATGGCTACACCTTC; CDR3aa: CASSYYKEAIYGYTF
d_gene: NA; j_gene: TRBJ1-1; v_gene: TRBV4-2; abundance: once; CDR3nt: TGTGCCAGCAGCCAAGATAGAGGGCTTAGAGCTTTCTTT; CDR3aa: CASSQDRGLRAFF
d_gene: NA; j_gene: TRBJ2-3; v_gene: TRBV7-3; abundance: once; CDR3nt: TGTGCCAGCAGCTTAACCTACACAGATACGCAGTATTTT; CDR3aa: CASSLTYTDTQYF
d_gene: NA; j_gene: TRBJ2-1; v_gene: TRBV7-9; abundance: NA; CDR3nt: TGTGCCAGCAGCTTAGATACGGTAAATGAGCAGTTCTTC; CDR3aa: CASSLDTVNEQFF
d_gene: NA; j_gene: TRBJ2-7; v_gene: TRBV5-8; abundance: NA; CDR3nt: TGTGCCAGCAGGAGGAGGGGCAGCGCCTACGAGCAGTACTTC; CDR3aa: CASRRRGSAYEQYF
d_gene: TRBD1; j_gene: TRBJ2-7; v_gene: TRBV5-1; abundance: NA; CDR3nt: TGCGCCAGCAGCTTAGGACAGGACAACTACGAGCAGTACTTC; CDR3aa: CASSLGQDNYEQYF
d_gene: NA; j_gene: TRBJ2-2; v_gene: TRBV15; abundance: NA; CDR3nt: TGTGCCACCAGCAGAGATAACGGGTCCCCCCCCGGGGAGCTGTTTTTT; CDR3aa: CATSRDNGSPPGELFF
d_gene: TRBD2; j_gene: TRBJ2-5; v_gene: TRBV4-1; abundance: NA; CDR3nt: TGCGCCAGCAGCCAAGGGACTAGCTTTCCAGAGACCCAGTACTTC; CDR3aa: CASSQGTSFPETQYF
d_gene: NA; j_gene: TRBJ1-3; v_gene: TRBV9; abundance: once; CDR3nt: TGTGCCAGCAGCGTGGCAGGGTTCGCTGGAAACACCATATATTTT; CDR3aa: CASSVAGFAGNTIYF
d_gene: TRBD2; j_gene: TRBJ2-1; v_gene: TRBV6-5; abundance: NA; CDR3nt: TGTGCCAGCATGACTAGCGGGAGACTTGAGCAGTTCTTC; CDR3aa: CASMTSGRLEQFF
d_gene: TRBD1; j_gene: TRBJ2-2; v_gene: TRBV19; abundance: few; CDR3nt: TGTGCCAGTAGTATAGATCTTGGACAGGGACGGGAGCTGTTTTTT; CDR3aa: CASSIDLGQGRELFF
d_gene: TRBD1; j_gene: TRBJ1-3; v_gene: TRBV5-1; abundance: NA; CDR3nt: TGCGCCAGCAGCTGGGGGACAGGGACTGGAAACACCATATATTTT; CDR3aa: CASSWGTGTGNTIYF
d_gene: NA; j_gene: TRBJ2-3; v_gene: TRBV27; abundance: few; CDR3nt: TGTGCCAGCAGTTTACGTGGTCAGAGCACAGATACGCAGTATTTT; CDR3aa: CASSLRGQSTDTQYF
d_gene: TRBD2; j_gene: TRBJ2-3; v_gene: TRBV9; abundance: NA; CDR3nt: TGTGCCAGCAGCCCCCAGAACTTTGCGGGGGGCACAGATACGCAGTATTTT; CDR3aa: CASSPQNFAGGTDTQYF
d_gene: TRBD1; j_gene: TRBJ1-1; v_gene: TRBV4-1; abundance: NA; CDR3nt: TGCGCCAGCAGCCACCCACAGGGGCTTGACACTGAAGCTTTCTTT; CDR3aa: CASSHPQGLDTEAFF
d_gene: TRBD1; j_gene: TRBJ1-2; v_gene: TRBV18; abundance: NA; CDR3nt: TGTGCCAGCTCACCATCGGCGACAGGGCTTTATGGCTACACCTTC; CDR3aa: CASSPSATGLYGYTF
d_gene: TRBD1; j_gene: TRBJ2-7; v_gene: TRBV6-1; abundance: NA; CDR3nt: TGTGCCAGCAGTAGGGGACAGGGCCCCTACGAGCAGTACTTC; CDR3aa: CASSRGQGPYEQYF
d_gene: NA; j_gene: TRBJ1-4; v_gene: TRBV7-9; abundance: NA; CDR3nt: TGTGCCAGCAGCTTAACTGTTAATGAAAAACTGTTTTTT; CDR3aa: CASSLTVNEKLFF
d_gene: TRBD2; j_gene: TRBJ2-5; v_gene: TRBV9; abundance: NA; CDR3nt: TGTGCCAGCAGCGTATCCGGACTAGCGGAAGAGACCCAGTACTTC; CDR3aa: CASSVSGLAEETQYF
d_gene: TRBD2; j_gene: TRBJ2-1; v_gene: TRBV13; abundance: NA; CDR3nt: TGTGCCAGCAGCTTCCCAAGCGGGAGCTCCTACAATGAGCAGTTCTTC; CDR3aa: CASSFPSGSSYNEQFF
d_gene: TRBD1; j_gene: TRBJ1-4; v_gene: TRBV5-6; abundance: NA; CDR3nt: TGTGCCAGCAGTTATCCGGGGACAGGGTTCGAAAAACTGTTTTTT; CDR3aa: CASSYPGTGFEKLFF
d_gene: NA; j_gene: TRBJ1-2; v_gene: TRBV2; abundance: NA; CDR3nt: TGTGCCAGCAGAAACAGGGCTGGGAACTATGGCTACACCTTC; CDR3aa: CASRNRAGNYGYTF
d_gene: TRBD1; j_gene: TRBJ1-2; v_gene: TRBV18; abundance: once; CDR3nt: TGTGCCAGCTCACCCTTATTGGGACAGGAGCTGTTCTATGGCTACACCTTC; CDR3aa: CASSPLLGQELFYGYTF
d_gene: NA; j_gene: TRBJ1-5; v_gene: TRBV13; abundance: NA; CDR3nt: TGTGCCAGCAGCATAGGAACAGGGCGGAATCAGCCCCAGCATTTT; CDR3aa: CASSIGTGRNQPQHF
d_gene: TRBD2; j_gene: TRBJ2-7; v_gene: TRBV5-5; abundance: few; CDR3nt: TGTGCCAGCAGCACGGGACTATTCACCTACGAGCAGTACTTC; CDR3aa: CASSTGLFTYEQYF
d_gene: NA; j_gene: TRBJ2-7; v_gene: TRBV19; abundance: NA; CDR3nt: TGTGCCAGTAGTAGAACTAACCTTGGCGAGCAGTACTTC; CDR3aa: CASSRTNLGEQYF
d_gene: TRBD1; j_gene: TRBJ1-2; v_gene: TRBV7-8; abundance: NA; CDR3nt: TGTGCCAGCAGCTCCCGGGACAGGGGCTTGAACTATGGCTACACCTTC; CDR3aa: CASSSRDRGLNYGYTF
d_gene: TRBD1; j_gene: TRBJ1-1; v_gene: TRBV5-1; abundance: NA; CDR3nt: TGCGCCAGCAGCTTCCAGGGGGACGGCACTGAAGCTTTCTTT; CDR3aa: CASSFQGDGTEAFF
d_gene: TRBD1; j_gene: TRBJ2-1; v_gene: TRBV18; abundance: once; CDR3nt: TGTGCCAGCTCACCAACAGGGGGCCATGAGCAGTTCTTC; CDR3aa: CASSPTGGHEQFF
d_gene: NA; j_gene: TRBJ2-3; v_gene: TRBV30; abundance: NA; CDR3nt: TGTGCCTGGAGCGGACAGCACACAGATACGCAGTATTTT; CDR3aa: CAWSGQHTDTQYF
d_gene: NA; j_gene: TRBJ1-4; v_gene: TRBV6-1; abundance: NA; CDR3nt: TGTGCCAGCGGAATTAACAGAAAGTATAATGAAAAACTGTTTTTT; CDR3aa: CASGINRKYNEKLFF
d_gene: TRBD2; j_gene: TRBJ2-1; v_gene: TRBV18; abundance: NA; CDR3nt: TGTGCCAGCTCACCTAGCGGGGGGTACAATGAGCAGTTCTTC; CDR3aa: CASSPSGGYNEQFF
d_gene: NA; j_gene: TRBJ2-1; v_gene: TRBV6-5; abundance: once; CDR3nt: TGTGCCAGCAGGGACTCAGGGGTGAATGAGCAGTTCTTC; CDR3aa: CASRDSGVNEQFF
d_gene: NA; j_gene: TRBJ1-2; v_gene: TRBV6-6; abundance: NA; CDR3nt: TGTGCCAGCAGTACACAGGGACTAAGCGGCTACACCTTC; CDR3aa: CASSTQGLSGYTF
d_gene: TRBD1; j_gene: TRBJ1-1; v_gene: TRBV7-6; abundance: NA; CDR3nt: TGTGCCAGCAGCCAGGGGACAGGGGCAGTGAGTTTCTTT; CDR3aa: CASSQGTGAVSFF
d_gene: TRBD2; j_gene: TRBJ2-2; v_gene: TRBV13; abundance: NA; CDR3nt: TGTGCCAGCAGCCTTAGGACTAGCGGGGCCACCGGGGAGCTGTTTTTT; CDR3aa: CASSLRTSGATGELFF
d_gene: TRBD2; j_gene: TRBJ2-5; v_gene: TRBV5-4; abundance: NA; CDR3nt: TGTGCCAGCAGTCCAACCCTTAGCGGGGGGGTGGAGACCCAGTACTTC; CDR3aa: CASSPTLSGGVETQYF
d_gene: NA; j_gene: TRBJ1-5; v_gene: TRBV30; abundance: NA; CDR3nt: TGTGCCTGGAGTAAGGATTTGGGGCAGCAGCCCCAGCATTTT; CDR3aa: CAWSKDLGQQPQHF
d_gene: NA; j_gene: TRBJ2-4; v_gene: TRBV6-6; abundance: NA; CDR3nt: TGTGCCAGCAGTTATCGGTCACCTCTAGCCAAAAACATTCAGTACTTC; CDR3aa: CASSYRSPLAKNIQYF
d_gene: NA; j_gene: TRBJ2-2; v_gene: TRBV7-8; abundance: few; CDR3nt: TGTGCCAGCAGCTCGGGGGTCACCGGGGAGCTGTTTTTT; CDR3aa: CASSSGVTGELFF
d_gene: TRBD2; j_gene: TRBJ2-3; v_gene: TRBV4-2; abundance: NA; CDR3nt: TGTGCCAGCAGCCAAGATGGGGCTGGTAGCGGGGCCACAGATACGCAGTATTTT; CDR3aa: CASSQDGAGSGATDTQYF
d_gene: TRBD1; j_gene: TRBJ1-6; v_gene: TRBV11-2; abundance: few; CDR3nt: TGTGCCAGCACACCAGTGCCAGGGGGCCGGTCACCCCTCCACTTT; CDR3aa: CASTPVPGGRSPLHF
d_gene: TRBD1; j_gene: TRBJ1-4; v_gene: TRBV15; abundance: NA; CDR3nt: TGTGCCACCAGCAGAGTGACAGGGGGCGCGTCAAAGGGTGAAAAACTGTTTTTT; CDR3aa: CATSRVTGGASKGEKLFF
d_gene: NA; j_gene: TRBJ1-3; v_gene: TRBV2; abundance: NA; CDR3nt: TGTGCCAGCAGTGTAGGGCGGGGGCTCTCTGGAAACACCATATATTTT; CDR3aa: CASSVGRGLSGNTIYF